This T cell receptor beta chain originates from a study of blood T cell repertoires in COVID-19. Whole-study context: Acute-phase and convalescent COVID-19 samples originated in the United States, Italy and Spain. PBMCs, B-cell-depleted T cells, or T cells were the source of the cDNA or gDNA that made up the material.

Germline assignment: CDR1 MNHEY and CDR2 SVGAGI. The CDR3 extends over 15 amino acids. V was clipped by 1 base and J by 1 base, with 10 bases between them. In this sample, this clone turned up once. Source study methods: For nucleated cells, counts were estimated from reference gene primer amplification. Method: immunoSEQ multiplex PCR; TCRdb's copy keeps in-frame clones and lacks some. The V and J calls and clone size were taken over from that table, and D and trimming were inferred from the DNA. The sample includes tens of thousands of clones, around 84% of them seen just once. The chain joins TRBV6-5 to TRBJ1-1; D is perhaps TRBD1 (6 bases). This TCR was sampled from a human donor in a cohort sampled during active COVID-19. The sample taken for sequencing was peripheral blood. This chain's CDR3 is CASSYFRRGNTEAFF. The CDR3, as DNA: TGTGCCAGCAGTTACTTCCGCAGGGGGAACACTGAAGCTTTCTTT.